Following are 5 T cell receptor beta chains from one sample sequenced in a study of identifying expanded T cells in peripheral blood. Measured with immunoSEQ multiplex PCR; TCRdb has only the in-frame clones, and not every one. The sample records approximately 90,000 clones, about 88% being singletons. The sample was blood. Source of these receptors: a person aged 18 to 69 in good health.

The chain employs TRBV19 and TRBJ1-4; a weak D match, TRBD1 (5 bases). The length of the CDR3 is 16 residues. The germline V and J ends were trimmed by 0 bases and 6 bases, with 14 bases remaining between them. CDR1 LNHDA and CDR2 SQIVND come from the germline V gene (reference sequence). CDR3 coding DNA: TGTGCCAGTAGTATAGAGGCGGACACCATCTATGAAAAACTGTTTTTT. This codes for CASSIEADTIYEKLFF.

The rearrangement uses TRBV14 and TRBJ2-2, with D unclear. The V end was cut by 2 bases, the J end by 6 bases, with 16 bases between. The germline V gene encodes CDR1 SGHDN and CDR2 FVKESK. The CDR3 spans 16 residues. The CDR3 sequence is CASSQTPRQFPGELFF. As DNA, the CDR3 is TGTGCCAGCAGCCAAACCCCCCGTCAGTTCCCCGGGGAGCTGTTTTTT.

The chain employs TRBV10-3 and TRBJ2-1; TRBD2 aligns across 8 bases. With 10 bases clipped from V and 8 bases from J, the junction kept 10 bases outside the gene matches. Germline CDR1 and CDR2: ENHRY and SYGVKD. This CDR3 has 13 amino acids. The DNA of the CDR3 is TGTGCCACCGGGAGGGACCAGGCCGATGAGCAGTTCTTC. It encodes CATGRDQADEQFF.

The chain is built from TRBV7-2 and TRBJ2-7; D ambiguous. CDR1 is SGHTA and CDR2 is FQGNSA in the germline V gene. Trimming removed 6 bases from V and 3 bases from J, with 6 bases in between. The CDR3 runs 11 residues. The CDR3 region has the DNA TGTGCCAGCAGGGCAGGCTACGAGCAGTACTTC. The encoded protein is CASRAGYEQYF.

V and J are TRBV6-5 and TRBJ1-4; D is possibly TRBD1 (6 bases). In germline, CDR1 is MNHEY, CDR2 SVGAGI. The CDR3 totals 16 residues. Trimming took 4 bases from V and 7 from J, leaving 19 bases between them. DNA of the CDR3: TGTGCCAGCAGTTCCCGAGGGGGTCCCTCTATTGAAAAACTGTTTTTT. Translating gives CASSSRGGPSIEKLFF.